This entry lists 20 T cell receptor beta chains sequenced from one sample in a study of cytomegalovirus exposure and HLA in healthy donors. 60 Vbeta and 13 Jbeta primers were used in PCR. Here immunoSEQ multiplex PCR was the method, and the copy in TCRdb shows in-frame clones only, minus some. The sample holds about 130,000 clones, roughly 78% seen once. The specimen was PBMCs. Receptors originate from a young man in good health and CMV-seronegative.

This clone was detected a few times. V is TRBV11-2 and J is TRBJ2-2; perhaps TRBD2 as D (5 bases). V lost 4 bases, J lost 4 bases, and 16 bases lay in between. From germline, CDR1 is SGHAT and CDR2 FQNNGV. The CDR3 is 16 residues long. This CDR3 is CASSSRGLVTTGELFF. CDR3 nucleotides: TGTGCCAGCAGCTCCCGAGGGCTAGTTACCACCGGGGAGCTGTTTTTT.

The V and J genes are TRBV28 and TRBJ1-6, with D maybe TRBD1 (5 bases). Germline assignment: CDR1 MDHEN and CDR2 SYDVKM. CDR3 length: 14 residues. Deletions cut 2 bases from V and 7 bases from J, with 9 bases between. The CDR3 region has the DNA TGTGCCAGCAGTTTACGAGACAGAAATTCACCCCTCCACTTT. This translates into CASSLRDRNSPLHF.

The chain has TRBV6-1 and TRBJ1-2; possibly TRBD1 for D (6 bases). The CDR3 contains 14 residues. Germline V gene lookup returns CDR1 MNHNS and CDR2 SASEGT. The V and J ends lost 3 bases and 0 bases respectively, with 8 bases between them. Written as DNA, the CDR3 is TGTGCCAGCAGTGAGGGACAATCTAACTATGGCTACACCTTC. As protein: CASSEGQSNYGYTF.

The CDR3 is CASSSDDEQFF. Written as DNA, the CDR3 is TGCGCCAGCAGCTCAGATGATGAGCAGTTCTTC. The chain uses TRBV5-1 and TRBJ2-1; D gene uncertain. Trimming stripped 3 bases from V and 8 bases from J, with 6 bases between. Germline CDR1 is SGHRS and CDR2 is YFSETQ. The length of the CDR3 is 11 residues.

The J gene is TRBJ2-2, the V gene TRBV13; 12 bases align to TRBD2. Germline CDR1 PRHDT, CDR2 FYEKMQ (reference sequence). Trimming removed 1 base from V and 4 bases from J; junction bases left unmatched: 10. This CDR3 region has 19 residues. The CDR3 is CASSLEALAGGPSTGELFF. The CDR3 DNA sequence: TGTGCCAGCAGCTTAGAGGCTCTAGCGGGGGGGCCGAGCACCGGGGAGCTGTTTTTT.

V usage is TRBV14 and J usage is TRBJ2-2; 7 nucleotides match TRBD2. Germline lookup yields CDR1 SGHDN and CDR2 FVKESK. The V segment lost 0 bases and the J segment 6 bases; nucleotides outside the gene matches: 10. The CDR3 extends over 17 amino acids. The CDR3 sequence: CASSQDPRLAGSGELFF. The CDR3 DNA reads TGTGCCAGCAGCCAAGATCCCCGACTAGCCGGTTCCGGGGAGCTGTTTTTT.

The chain is built from TRBV7-3 and TRBJ1-1, with D tentatively TRBD1 (5 bases). The V end was cut by 1 base, the J end by 6 bases, with 15 bases between. This CDR3 region has 15 residues. CDR1 and CDR2 from the germline V gene are SGHTA and FQGTGA. The CDR3 protein is CASSLIGFGDSEAFF. In nucleotides, the CDR3 is TGTGCCAGCAGCTTAATTGGTTTCGGGGACTCTGAAGCTTTCTTT.

This sequence joins TRBV7-9 and TRBJ1-6; TRBD1 might be the D (5 bases). The CDR3 consists of 14 residues. V was trimmed by 6 bases and J by 5 bases, leaving 11 bases between them. Germline CDR1 reads SEHNR; CDR2 reads FQNEAQ (reference sequence). The CDR3 DNA sequence: TGTGCCAGCAGTCCCGGACAAGATAATTCACCCCTCCACTTT. This encodes CASSPGQDNSPLHF.

The genes are TRBV9 and TRBJ2-5; the D gene is possibly TRBD2 (8 bases). This CDR3 spans 15 amino acids. Germline CDR1 SGDLS, CDR2 YYNGEE. V gave up 1 base and J gave up 6 bases, with 16 bases separating them. For the CDR3, the DNA is TGTGCCAGCAGCGTATCGGGAGGGGGCAGAAAGACCCAGTACTTC. It is translated as CASSVSGGGRKTQYF.

The CDR3 coding sequence is TGTGCCAGCAGTGAAGGACAGGGGTACTACGAGCAGTACTTC. Residues: CASSEGQGYYEQYF. This chain joins TRBV25-1 and TRBJ2-7; 9 bases map to TRBD1. CDR1 MGHDK and CDR2 SYGVNS come from the germline V gene. V gave up 2 bases and J gave up 3 bases; unmatched junction bases: 2. The CDR3 sequence is 14 residues long.

The chain carries TRBV7-9 and TRBJ1-2; D is ambiguous. CDR3 length: 14 amino acids. Germline-derived CDR1 and CDR2 are SEHNR and FQNEAQ (reference sequence). V was cut by 5 bases and J by 5 bases, with 15 bases left in between. The CDR3 nucleotides read TGTGCCAGCAGCGAGAGGGTGGTGGGGTATGGCTACACCTTC. Its protein is CASSERVVGYGYTF.

CDR3 DNA: TGTGCCAGCAGCGTAAGGACAGGGGGCGATACTGAAGCTTTCTTT. As protein: CASSVRTGGDTEAFF. This chain uses TRBV9 with TRBJ1-1, with 11 bases aligning to TRBD1. The V gene end was trimmed by 1 base and the J gene end by 5 bases; junction bases not matched to a gene: 4. Per germline, CDR1 SGDLS and CDR2 YYNGEE. The CDR3 is made up of 15 amino acids.

This clone came up once. A junction boundary mismatches the germline segment, possibly from a read error. The chain recombines TRBV7-7 with TRBJ2-2, with a tentative D call TRBD2 (5 bases). Germline CDR1 is SSHAT and CDR2 is FNYEAQ (reference sequence). This CDR3 is 13 amino acids long. The CDR3 sequence: CASSPTAAGELFF. As DNA, the CDR3 is TGTGCTAGCAGCCCCACAGCGGCCGGGGAGCTGTTTTTT.

The V call is TRBV10-2, the J call TRBJ1-3, with 7 bases aligning to TRBD1. With V trimmed by 6 bases and J by 4 bases, 9 bases remained unmatched. The CDR3 totals 15 residues. The germline CDR1 and CDR2 sequences are WSHSY and SAAADI. Here the CDR3 reads CASRRQGEIGNTIYF. The CDR3, as DNA: TGCGCCAGCAGGAGACAGGGAGAGATCGGAAACACCATATATTTT.

The chain is built from TRBV6-6 and TRBJ1-4, with 8 bases matching TRBD1. V lost 6 bases, J lost 5 bases, and 5 bases stayed unmatched. Germline V gene sequence: CDR1 MNHNY, CDR2 SVGAGI (reference sequence). The CDR3 sequence is 14 residues long. The CDR3 DNA reads as TGTGCCAGCAGCCTTGACAGGGGCAATGAAAAACTGTTTTTT. It translates to CASSLDRGNEKLFF.

This clone was observed a few times. The chain carries TRBV11-2 and TRBJ1-2, with 8 bases aligning to TRBD1. V was clipped by 5 bases and J by 4 bases; unmatched bases: 9. Germline V gene data show CDR1 as SGHAT and CDR2 as FQNNGV. This CDR3 is 15 amino acids long. CDR3 amino acids: CASSQDRVVSYGYTF. In nucleotides, the CDR3 is TGTGCCAGCAGCCAGGACAGGGTGGTTAGCTATGGCTACACCTTC.

This chain connects TRBV4-3 to TRBJ2-5; TRBD2 matches at 7 bases. V shed 1 base and J 3 bases; nucleotides not matched to a gene: 5. CDR1 and CDR2 from the germline V gene are LGHNA and YSLEER. This CDR3 comprises 15 residues. CDR3 coding DNA: TGCGCCAGCAGCCAAGTAGCGGGCGGGAAAGAGACCCAGTACTTC. Amino acid sequence: CASSQVAGGKETQYF.

The chain employs TRBV6-5 and TRBJ1-1; D might be TRBD1 (6 bases). Trimming took 5 bases from V and 4 from J, leaving 11 bases between them. Germline CDR1 is MNHEY and CDR2 is SVGAGI. The CDR3 has 13 residues. CDR3: CASSPGESTEAFF. CDR3 DNA: TGTGCCAGCAGTCCAGGGGAGTCCACTGAAGCTTTCTTT.

This clone occurred once. V gene TRBV5-1 combines with J gene TRBJ1-6, with D tentatively TRBD1 (5 bases). This CDR3 spans 16 amino acids. Trimming took 0 bases from V and 2 from J, leaving 9 bases between them. The germline V gene has CDR1 SGHRS and CDR2 YFSETQ. The CDR3 nucleotides are TGCGCCAGCAGCTTGGTACAGGCGGCCTATAATTCACCCCTCCACTTT. It yields the protein CASSLVQAAYNSPLHF.

V and J are TRBV2 and TRBJ1-6; TRBD1 is a possible D gene (5 bases). Germline V gene sequence: CDR1 SNHLY, CDR2 FYNNEI. The CDR3 has 13 amino acids. The V and J ends lost 8 bases and 3 bases respectively, with 8 bases between them. In DNA, the CDR3 is TGTGCCAGCTCCAGGGACTATAATTCACCCCTCCACTTT. Protein product: CASSRDYNSPLHF.